Below are 30 T cell receptor beta chains sequenced from a single sample in a study of CD4+ T cells in melanoma. Sequencing used immunoSEQ multiplex PCR; TCRdb keeps in-frame clones, though not all of them. Here the sample spans 6,600 or so clones, about 65% being singletons. The material sequenced was cells from a culture (not recorded whether cultured in vitro). The receptors were sampled from a human donor with melanoma.

The rearrangement joins TRBV6-5 to TRBJ1-4; TRBD1 matches 7 bases. CDR1 and CDR2 (germline): MNHEY, SVGAGI. The CDR3 is 14 amino acids. The ends lost 4 bases at V and 10 bases at J; junction bases unmatched: 9. The CDR3 nucleotides are TGTGCCAGCAGTTTCGCAGGGGGTTCGGGAAAACTGTTTTTT. It specifies CASSFAGGSGKLFF.

The V and J genes are TRBV4-3 and TRBJ2-1; D is unresolved. In germline, CDR1 is LGHNA, CDR2 YSLEER. The CDR3 runs to 17 residues. V was cut by 0 bases and J by 3 bases, with 15 bases left in between. CDR3 protein: CASSQDQDPGGYNEQFF. The CDR3 region has the DNA TGCGCCAGCAGCCAAGATCAGGACCCAGGCGGCTACAATGAGCAGTTCTTC.

The rearrangement uses TRBV2 and TRBJ1-5; D gene uncertain. The V end was cut by 5 bases, the J end by 4 bases, with 15 bases between. The CDR3 is 15 amino acids. The germline CDR1 and CDR2 sequences are SNHLY and FYNNEI. Written as DNA, the CDR3 is TGTGCCAGCAGTTCGAACAGAGGCGGGAATCAGCCCCAGCATTTT. The encoded protein is CASSSNRGGNQPQHF.

The J gene is TRBJ2-1, the V gene TRBV3-1 (or the pseudogene TRBV3-2); 10 bases match TRBD2. This CDR3 has 14 amino acids. The germline gives CDR1 LGHDT, CDR2 YNNKEL (reference sequence). V lost 4 bases, J lost 5 bases, and 2 bases stayed unmatched. The CDR3 here is CASSLLAGDNEQFF. The CDR3 bases are TGTGCCAGCAGCCTGCTAGCGGGGGACAATGAGCAGTTCTTC.

By sample fraction, this clone is medium-sized (0.01 to 0.1%). The chain is built from TRBV13 and TRBJ1-6; D is undetermined. The germline gives CDR1 PRHDT, CDR2 FYEKMQ (reference sequence). V gave up 5 bases and J gave up 0 bases, with 8 bases separating them. This CDR3 comprises 15 residues. CDR3 amino acids: CASSPRGSYNSPLHF. The CDR3 region has the DNA TGTGCCAGCAGCCCCCGCGGCTCCTATAATTCACCCCTCCACTTT.

The rearrangement uses TRBV7-8 and TRBJ1-1; the D is unclear. The CDR3 contains 12 residues. CDR1 is SGHVS, CDR2 FQNEAQ, per germline. Trimming left V 0 bases short and J 6 bases short, with 5 bases between. The CDR3 DNA follows: TGTGCCAGCAGCTTAGCTGGATCTGAAGCTTTCTTT. Its protein is CASSLAGSEAFF.

The chain links TRBV19 to TRBJ2-3, with TRBD1 matching over 8 bases. The V gene end was trimmed by 5 bases and the J gene end by 4 bases; junction bases not matched to a gene: 8. CDR3 length: 15 residues. Germline CDR1 LNHDA, CDR2 SQIVND (reference sequence). This chain's CDR3 is CASSLRTGKADTQYF. DNA of the CDR3: TGTGCCAGTAGTCTAAGGACAGGGAAGGCAGATACGCAGTATTTT. Complete variable domain (other parts from reference TRBV19 and TRBJ2-3): DGGITQSPKYLFRKEGQNVTLSCEQNLNHDAMYWYRQDPGQGLRLIYYSQIVNDFQKGDIAEGYSVSREKKESFPLTVTSAQKNPTAFYLCASSLRTGKADTQYFGPGTRLTVL.

The chain combines TRBV3-1 (or the pseudogene TRBV3-2) with TRBJ2-1; 11 positions match TRBD2. Germline V gene sequence: CDR1 LGHDT, CDR2 YNNKEL (reference sequence). After removal of 4 bases from V and 9 bases from J, the junction contained 11 bases not matched to a gene. CDR3 size: 16 residues. The CDR3, as DNA: TGTGCCAGCAGCCCTGGGACTAGCGGTCTATCCGGTGAGCAGTTCTTC. It is translated as CASSPGTSGLSGEQFF.

The rearrangement links TRBV19 to TRBJ2-7; no firm D call. The length of the CDR3 is 13 residues. With 1 base removed from V and 6 bases from J, the gap between germline ends came to 10 bases. CDR1 and CDR2 (germline): LNHDA, SQIVND (reference sequence). CDR3 sequence (DNA): TGTGCCAGTAGTATAGTATTCGATGGCGAGCAGTACTTC. This encodes CASSIVFDGEQYF.

This clone was picked up a small number of times. The chain couples TRBV21-1 to TRBJ1-2. TRBV21-1 is designated a pseudogene. The CDR3 is made up of 15 amino acids. CDR3 sequence reads: CASTERNWGDYGYTF. In nucleotides, the CDR3 is TGTGCCAGCACCGAAAGGAACTGGGGGGACTATGGCTACACCTTC.

This chain joins TRBV2 and TRBJ1-5, with 7 bases lining up with TRBD1. CDR1 is SNHLY and CDR2 is FYNNEI in the germline V gene. The CDR3 has 15 residues. The J segment lost 4 bases and the V segment lost 1 base, leaving 4 bases of the junction unmatched. The CDR3 sequence is CASSEVGTENQPQHF. In DNA, the CDR3 is TGTGCCAGCAGTGAAGTCGGGACAGAGAATCAGCCCCAGCATTTT.

The rearrangement links TRBV27 to TRBJ2-7; 8 bases are shared with TRBD1. J gave up 6 bases and V 6 bases, and 4 bases lay outside the gene matches. Germline CDR1 reads MNHEY; CDR2 reads SMNVEV (reference sequence). The CDR3 has 12 residues. The CDR3 here is CASSLTGGEQYF. In DNA, the CDR3 is TGTGCCAGCAGCCTAACAGGGGGCGAGCAGTACTTC.

This clone has a single count. The V and J genes are TRBV5-1 and TRBJ2-7; D might be TRBD1 (6 bases). There are 14 residues in the CDR3. V dropped 0 bases and J dropped 3 bases, with 10 bases sitting between them. The germline V gene encodes CDR1 SGHRS and CDR2 YFSETQ. The CDR3 DNA reads as TGCGCCAGCAGCTTGGCCCTGACAGGCTACGAGCAGTACTTC. This sequence encodes CASSLALTGYEQYF.

This chain connects TRBV25-1 to TRBJ1-2; 8 bases are a match to TRBD1. Looked up from germline, CDR1 is MGHDK and CDR2 is SYGVNS. The CDR3 covers 14 residues. J was trimmed by 6 bases and V by 0 bases; bases with no gene match: 3. The CDR3 region is CASSEYGTGDGYTF. As DNA, the CDR3 is TGTGCCAGCAGTGAATATGGGACAGGTGATGGCTACACCTTC.

This clone came up a few times. The chain combines TRBV2 with TRBJ1-4; D is ambiguous. CDR3 length: 15 residues. Germline V lookup: CDR1 SNHLY, CDR2 FYNNEI. Trimming removed 6 bases at V and 5 bases at J, with 16 bases between. The CDR3 is CASRKQPHPNEKLFF. The DNA of the CDR3 is TGTGCCAGCAGGAAACAGCCCCATCCAAATGAAAAACTGTTTTTT.

The rearrangement links TRBV11-1 to TRBJ2-1; D remains ambiguous. The V and J ends lost 1 base and 4 bases respectively, with 11 bases between them. CDR1 is SGHAT, CDR2 FQDESV, per germline (reference sequence). CDR3 length equals 15 residues. The CDR3 here is CASSLVHSPYNEQFF. DNA for the CDR3: TGTGCCAGCAGCTTAGTTCATAGCCCATACAATGAGCAGTTCTTC.

The CDR3 protein is CASSEAARTGDYGYTF. The CDR3 coding sequence is TGTGCCAGCAGTGAAGCGGCCCGGACAGGGGACTATGGCTACACCTTC. The chain joins TRBV6-1 to TRBJ1-2; 9 bases are shared with TRBD1. The CDR3 totals 16 residues. V lost 0 bases to trimming and J lost 3 bases; unmatched junction nucleotides: 5. The germline gives CDR1 MNHNS, CDR2 SASEGT.

The genes are TRBV4-1 and TRBJ1-2; 12 positions match TRBD1. The CDR3 covers 17 residues. The trim removed 0 bases at V and 8 bases at J, leaving 10 bases unmatched. The V gene's germline CDR1 is MGHRA and CDR2 YSYEKL. The CDR3 sequence is CASSQDLGTGGAGGYTF. The CDR3 region has the DNA TGCGCCAGCAGCCAAGATTTGGGGACAGGGGGCGCAGGGGGCTACACCTTC.

J is TRBJ2-1 and V is TRBV7-2; D remains unclear. From germline, CDR1 is SGHTA and CDR2 FQGNSA. The CDR3 is 13 amino acids. The CDR3: CAISTGLYNEQFF. For the CDR3, the DNA is TGTGCTATTAGTACCGGGCTTTACAATGAGCAGTTCTTC.

This chain joins TRBV6-2 or TRBV6-3 and TRBJ1-5, with TRBD1 identical over 7 bases. This CDR3 has 15 amino acids. Germline loops: CDR1 MNHEY, CDR2 SVGEGT. After removal of 2 bases from V and 1 base from J, the junction contained 2 bases not matched to a gene. The CDR3 coding sequence is TGTGCCAGCAGTTACCAGGACAGGAGCAATCAGCCCCAGCATTTT. It specifies CASSYQDRSNQPQHF.

The V gene is TRBV18, the J gene TRBJ1-5; D is ambiguous. Germline V lookup: CDR1 KGHSH, CDR2 LQKENI. The V and J ends lost 2 bases and 1 base respectively, with 12 bases between them. CDR3 length: 16 residues. CDR3 coding DNA: TGTGCCAGCTCACCAGGGCAGGTGTGGAGCAATCAGCCCCAGCATTTT. The encoded protein is CASSPGQVWSNQPQHF.

This chain uses TRBV6-1 with TRBJ2-1; no clear D. The germline CDR1 and CDR2 sequences are MNHNS and SASEGT. V dropped 1 base and J dropped 10 bases, with 5 bases sitting between them. The CDR3 is 11 amino acids. CDR3 amino acids: CASSEGREQFF. CDR3 nucleotides: TGTGCCAGCAGTGAAGGCCGGGAGCAGTTCTTC.

J is TRBJ2-7 and V is TRBV30; 11 bases agree with TRBD1. The J segment lost 3 bases and the V segment lost 5 bases, leaving 6 bases of the junction unmatched. Germline CDR1 GTSNPN, CDR2 SVGIG (reference sequence). CDR3 length equals 14 residues. CDR3 DNA sequence: TGTGCCTGGGTAGGGACAGGGGGAAACTACGAGCAGTACTTC. It translates to CAWVGTGGNYEQYF. The full variable domain, completed using reference TRBV30 and TRBJ2-7, is SQTIHQWPATLVQPVGSPLSLECTVEGTSNPNLYWYRQAAGRGLQLLFYSVGIGQISSEVPQNLSASRPQDRQFILSSKKLLLSDSGFYLCAWVGTGGNYEQYFGPGTRLTVT.

The chain is built from TRBV28 and TRBJ2-1, with TRBD1 matching over 9 bases. The CDR3 covers 15 residues. Germline V lookup: CDR1 MDHEN, CDR2 SYDVKM. Unmatched junction bases numbered 11, after V lost 6 bases and J lost 8 bases. CDR3 sequence: CASSSPGQGNDEQFF. The CDR3 DNA is TGTGCCAGCAGCTCCCCAGGACAGGGGAACGATGAGCAGTTCTTC.

J is TRBJ1-1 and V is TRBV4-2; D unclear. V gave up 4 bases and J gave up 4 bases, with 16 bases separating them. The CDR3 sequence is 15 residues long. Per germline, CDR1 LGHNA and CDR2 YNFKEQ. The CDR3 loop is CASSLGSLTFTEAFF. The CDR3 DNA sequence: TGTGCCAGCAGCCTGGGGAGTCTCACCTTCACTGAAGCTTTCTTT.

This clone was seen a few times. This chain connects TRBV29-1 to TRBJ2-1, with D uncertain. This CDR3 has 13 amino acids. V lost 0 bases and J lost 4, with 7 bases in between. Per the germline V gene, CDR1 is SQVTM and CDR2 is ANQGSEA. CDR3 sequence (DNA): TGCAGCGTTGAAGATCCTTTATACAATGAGCAGTTCTTC. It specifies CSVEDPLYNEQFF.

By sample share, this clone is medium-sized. The chain recombines TRBV4-3 with TRBJ1-5, with TRBD1 identical over 11 bases. With 0 bases clipped from V and 6 bases from J, the junction kept 4 bases outside the gene matches. Germline V gives CDR1 LGHNA, CDR2 YSLEER. The CDR3 length is 16 residues. The CDR3 DNA reads as TGCGCCAGCAGCCAAGATTGGGGACAGGGGGGTCAGCCCCAGCATTTT. Translating gives CASSQDWGQGGQPQHF.

The chain carries TRBV13 and TRBJ1-1; D might be TRBD1 (5 bases). The length of the CDR3 is 13 residues. The V end lost 5 bases, the J end lost 8 bases, and 15 bases lay between the germline ends. CDR1 PRHDT and CDR2 FYEKMQ come from the germline V gene (reference sequence). CDR3 residues: CASSPSAGTEAFF. The CDR3 DNA is TGTGCCAGCAGCCCATCAGCCGGGACGGAAGCTTTCTTT.

The chain employs TRBV2 and TRBJ2-1, with 7 bases that match TRBD2. Germline trimming cut 1 base from V and 5 bases from J; bases unmatched to any gene: 5. CDR1 is SNHLY, CDR2 FYNNEI, per germline. CDR3 length equals 15 residues. The CDR3 DNA is TGTGCCAGCAGTGAAGGGAGTAGCGGGCACAATGAGCAGTTCTTC. Its protein is CASSEGSSGHNEQFF.

The rearrangement joins TRBV5-5 to TRBJ2-7; no clear D. Trimming shortened V by 0 bases and J by 0 bases, and 7 bases separated the two germline ends. The germline V gene has CDR1 SGHKS and CDR2 YYEKEE (reference sequence). CDR3 length: 14 residues. As DNA, the CDR3 is TGTGCCAGCAGCTTGGGCGCAGGCTCCTACGAGCAGTACTTC. Translated, it gives CASSLGAGSYEQYF. The whole variable domain, remainder taken from reference TRBV5-5 and TRBJ2-7, is DAGVTQSPTHLIKTRGQQVTLRCSPISGHKSVSWYQQVLGQGPQFIFQYYEKEERGRGNFPDRFSARQFPNYSSELNVNALLLGDSALYLCASSLGAGSYEQYFGPGTRLTVT.